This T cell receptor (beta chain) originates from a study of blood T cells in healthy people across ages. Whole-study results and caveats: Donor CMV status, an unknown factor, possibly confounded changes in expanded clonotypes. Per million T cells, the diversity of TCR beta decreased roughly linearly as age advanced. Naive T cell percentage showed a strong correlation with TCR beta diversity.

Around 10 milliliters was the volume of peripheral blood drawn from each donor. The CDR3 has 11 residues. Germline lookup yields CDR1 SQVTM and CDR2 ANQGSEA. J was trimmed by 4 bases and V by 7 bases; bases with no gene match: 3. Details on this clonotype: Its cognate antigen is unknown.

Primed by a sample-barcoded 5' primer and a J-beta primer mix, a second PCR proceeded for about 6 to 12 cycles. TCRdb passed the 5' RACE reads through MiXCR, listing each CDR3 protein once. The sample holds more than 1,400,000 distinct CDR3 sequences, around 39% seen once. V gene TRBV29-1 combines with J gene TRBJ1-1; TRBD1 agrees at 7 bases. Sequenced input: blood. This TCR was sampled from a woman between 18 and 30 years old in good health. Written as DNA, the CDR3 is TGCAGCGGTGACAGGGCCACTGAAGCTTTCTTT. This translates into CSGDRATEAFF.